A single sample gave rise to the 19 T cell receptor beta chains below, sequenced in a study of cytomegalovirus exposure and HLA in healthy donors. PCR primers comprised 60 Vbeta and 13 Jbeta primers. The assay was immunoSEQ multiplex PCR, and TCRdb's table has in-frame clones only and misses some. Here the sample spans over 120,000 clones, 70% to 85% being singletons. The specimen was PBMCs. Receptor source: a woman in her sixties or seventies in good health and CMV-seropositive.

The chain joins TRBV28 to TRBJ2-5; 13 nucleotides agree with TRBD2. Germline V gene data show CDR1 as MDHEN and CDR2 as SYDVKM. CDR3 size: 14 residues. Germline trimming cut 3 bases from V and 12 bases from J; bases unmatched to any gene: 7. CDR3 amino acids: CASSFNTGTSGKYF. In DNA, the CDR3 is TGTGCCAGCAGTTTCAACACCGGGACTAGCGGGAAGTACTTC.

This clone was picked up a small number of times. The CDR3 is CASSTYRLNYEQYF. DNA for the CDR3: TGTGCCAGCAGCACATACAGACTAAATTACGAGCAGTACTTC. The V and J genes are TRBV7-2 and TRBJ2-7; D possibly corresponds to TRBD2 (5 bases). The CDR3 is made up of 14 amino acids. Germline V gene data show CDR1 as SGHTA and CDR2 as FQGNSA. Deletions cut 5 bases from V and 4 bases from J, with 15 bases between.

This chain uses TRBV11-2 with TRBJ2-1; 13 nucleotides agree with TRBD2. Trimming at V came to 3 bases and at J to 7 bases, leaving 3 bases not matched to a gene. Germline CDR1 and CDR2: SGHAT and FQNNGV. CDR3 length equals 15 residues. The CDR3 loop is CASSLWTSGSNEQFF. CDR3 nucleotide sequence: TGTGCCAGCAGCTTGTGGACTAGCGGGAGTAATGAGCAGTTCTTC.

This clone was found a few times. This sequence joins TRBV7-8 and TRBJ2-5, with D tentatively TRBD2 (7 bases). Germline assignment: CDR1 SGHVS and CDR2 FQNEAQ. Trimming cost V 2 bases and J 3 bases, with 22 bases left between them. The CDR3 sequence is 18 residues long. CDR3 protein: CASSLWPTGMAGEETQYF. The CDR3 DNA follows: TGTGCCAGCAGCTTATGGCCCACAGGGATGGCGGGGGAAGAGACCCAGTACTTC.

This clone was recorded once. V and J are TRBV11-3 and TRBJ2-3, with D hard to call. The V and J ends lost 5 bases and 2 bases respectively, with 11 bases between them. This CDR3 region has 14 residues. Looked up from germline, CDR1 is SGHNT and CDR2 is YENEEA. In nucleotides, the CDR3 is TGTGCCAGCAGCCCCGACCAGGTCACAGATACGCAGTATTTT. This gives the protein CASSPDQVTDTQYF.

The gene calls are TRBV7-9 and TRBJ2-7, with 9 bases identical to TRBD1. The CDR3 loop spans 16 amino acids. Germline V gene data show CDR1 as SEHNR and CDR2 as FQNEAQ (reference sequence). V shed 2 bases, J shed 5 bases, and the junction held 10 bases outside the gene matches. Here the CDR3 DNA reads TGTGCCAGCAGCTTACCCACAGGGGGCAGGGGAAACGAGCAGTACTTC. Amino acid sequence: CASSLPTGGRGNEQYF.

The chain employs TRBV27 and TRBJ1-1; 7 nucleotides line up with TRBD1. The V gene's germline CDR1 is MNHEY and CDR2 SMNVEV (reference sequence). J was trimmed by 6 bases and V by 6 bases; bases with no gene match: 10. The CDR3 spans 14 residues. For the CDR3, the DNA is TGTGCCAGCAGCCAAGACAGGGACACCCCTGAAGCTTTCTTT. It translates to CASSQDRDTPEAFF.

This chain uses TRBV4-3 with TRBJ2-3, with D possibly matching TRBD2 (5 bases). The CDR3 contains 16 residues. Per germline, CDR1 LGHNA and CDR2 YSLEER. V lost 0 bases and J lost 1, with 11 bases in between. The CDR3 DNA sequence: TGCGCCAGCAGCCAAGATCTAGCTAGCCGCACAGATACGCAGTATTTT. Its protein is CASSQDLASRTDTQYF.

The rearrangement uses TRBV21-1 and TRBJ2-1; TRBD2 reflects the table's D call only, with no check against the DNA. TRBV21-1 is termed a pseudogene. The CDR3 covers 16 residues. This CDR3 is CASSNVSESSYNEQFF. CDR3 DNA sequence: TGTGCCAGCAGCAATGTTAGCGAGAGCTCCTACAATGAGCAGTTCTTC.

The CDR3 sequence: CASGDSGANVLTF. DNA for the CDR3: TGCGCCAGTGGAGACTCTGGGGCCAACGTCCTGACTTTC. This rearrangement joins TRBV5-1 to TRBJ2-6; D is unclear. CDR3 length: 13 amino acids. Germline assignment: CDR1 SGHRS and CDR2 YFSETQ. The V end lost 8 bases, the J end lost 0 bases, and 6 bases lay between the germline ends. Variable domain in full (rest from reference TRBV5-1 and TRBJ2-6): KAGVTQTPRYLIKTRGQQVTLSCSPISGHRSVSWYQQTPGQGLQFLFEYFSETQRNKGNFPGRFSGRQFSNSRSEMNVSTLELGDSALYLCASGDSGANVLTFGAGSRLTVL.

CDR3 bases: TGTGCCAGCAGTTTACCCCCAAATAGACAGGGACCCTACGAGCAGTACTTC. Translating it yields CASSLPPNRQGPYEQYF. This chain connects TRBV28 to TRBJ2-7; TRBD1 matches 7 bases. CDR1 is MDHEN and CDR2 is SYDVKM in the germline V gene. Trimming at V came to 2 bases and at J to 2 bases, leaving 12 bases not matched to a gene. This CDR3 spans 17 amino acids.

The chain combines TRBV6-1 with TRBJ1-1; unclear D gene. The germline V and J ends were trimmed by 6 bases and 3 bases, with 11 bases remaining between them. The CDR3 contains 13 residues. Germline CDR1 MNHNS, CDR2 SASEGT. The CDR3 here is CASRVRDYTEAFF. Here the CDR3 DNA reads TGTGCCAGCAGGGTGAGGGATTACACTGAAGCTTTCTTT.

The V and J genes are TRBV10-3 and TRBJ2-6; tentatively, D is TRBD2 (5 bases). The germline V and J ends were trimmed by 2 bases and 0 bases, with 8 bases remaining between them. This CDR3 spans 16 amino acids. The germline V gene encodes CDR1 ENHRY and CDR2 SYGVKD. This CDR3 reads CAISELGVSGANVLTF. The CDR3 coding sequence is TGTGCCATCAGTGAGCTCGGGGTCTCTGGGGCCAACGTCCTGACTTTC.

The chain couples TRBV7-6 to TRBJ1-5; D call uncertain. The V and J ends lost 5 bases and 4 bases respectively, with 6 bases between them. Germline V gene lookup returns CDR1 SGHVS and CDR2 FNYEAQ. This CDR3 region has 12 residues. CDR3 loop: CASSGRNQPQHF. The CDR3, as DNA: TGTGCCAGCAGCGGTCGGAATCAGCCCCAGCATTTT. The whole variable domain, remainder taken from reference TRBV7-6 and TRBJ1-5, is GAGVSQSPRYKVTKRGQDVALRCDPISGHVSLYWYRQALGQGPEFLTYFNYEAQQDKSGLPNDRFSAERPEGSISTLTIQRTEQRDSAMYRCASSGRNQPQHFGDGTRLSIL.

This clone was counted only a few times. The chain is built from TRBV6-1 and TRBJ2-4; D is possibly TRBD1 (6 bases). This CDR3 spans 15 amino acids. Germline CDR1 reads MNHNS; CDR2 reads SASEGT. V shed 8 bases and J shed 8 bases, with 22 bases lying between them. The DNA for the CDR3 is TGTGCCAGCGCCTTTTCGCCGGGACAATCAGACATTCAGTACTTC. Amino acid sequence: CASAFSPGQSDIQYF.

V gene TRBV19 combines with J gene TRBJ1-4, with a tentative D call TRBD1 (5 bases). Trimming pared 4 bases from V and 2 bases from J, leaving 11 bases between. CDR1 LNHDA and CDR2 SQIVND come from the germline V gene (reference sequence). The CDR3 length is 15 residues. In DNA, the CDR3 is TGTGCCAGTAGTAACGACAGACATACTAATGAAAAACTGTTTTTT. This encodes CASSNDRHTNEKLFF.

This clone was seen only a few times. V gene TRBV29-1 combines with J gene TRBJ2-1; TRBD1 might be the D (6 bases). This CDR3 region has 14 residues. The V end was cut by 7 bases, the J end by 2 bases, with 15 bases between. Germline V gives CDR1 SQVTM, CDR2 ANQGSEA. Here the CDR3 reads CSGRPGTPYNEQFF. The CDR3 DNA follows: TGCAGCGGGCGACCAGGGACACCCTACAATGAGCAGTTCTTC.

CDR3 coding DNA: TGTGCCAGCAGCGTAGCCGGTCGAGCGGGAGGTGATACGCAGTATTTT. Translation gives CASSVAGRAGGDTQYF. This chain uses TRBV9 with TRBJ2-3; 9 bases are a match to TRBD2. Germline V gene data show CDR1 as SGDLS and CDR2 as YYNGEE. V shed 0 bases, J shed 6 bases, and the junction held 8 bases outside the gene matches. There are 16 residues in the CDR3. Complete variable domain (other parts from reference TRBV9 and TRBJ2-3): DSGVTQTPKHLITATGQRVTLRCSPRSGDLSVYWYQQSLDQGLQFLIQYYNGEERAKGNILERFSAQQFPDLHSELNLSSLELGDSALYFCASSVAGRAGGDTQYFGPGTRLTVL.

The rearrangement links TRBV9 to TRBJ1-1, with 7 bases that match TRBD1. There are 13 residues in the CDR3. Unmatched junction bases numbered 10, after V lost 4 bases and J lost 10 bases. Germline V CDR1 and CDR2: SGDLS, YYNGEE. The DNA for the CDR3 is TGTGCCAGCAGCAGCCGGGACAGAGGGCCAGCTTTCTTT. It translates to CASSSRDRGPAFF.